This T cell receptor (beta chain) came from a study of blood T cell repertoires in COVID-19. Study-wide background: Sites across the United States, Italy and Spain contributed samples from acute and convalescent COVID-19. The analysed material was cDNA or gDNA that came from T cells, B-cell-depleted T cells, or PBMCs.

This clone was seen only a few times. In the source study's methods: By means of reference gene primer amplification, nucleated cell counts were estimated. Sequencing was performed with immunoSEQ multiplex PCR; in TCRdb, only in-frame clones are kept and a portion is missing. That table supplies the V and J calls and clone size; D and trimming were determined from the DNA. The sample carries fewer than 150,000 clones, 85% recorded once. The germline CDR1 and CDR2 sequences are KGHSH and LQKENI. The CDR3 totals 16 residues. V lost 5 bases, J lost 0 bases, and 6 bases stayed unmatched. The chain employs TRBV18 and TRBJ2-2; 7 nucleotides line up with TRBD1. Material for sequencing was peripheral blood. The source of this sequence is a man between 50 and 59 years old with acute or convalescent COVID-19. This chain's CDR3 is CASSISGGANTGELFF. Written as DNA, the CDR3 is TGTGCCAGCTCAATATCAGGGGGAGCGAACACCGGGGAGCTGTTTTTT.